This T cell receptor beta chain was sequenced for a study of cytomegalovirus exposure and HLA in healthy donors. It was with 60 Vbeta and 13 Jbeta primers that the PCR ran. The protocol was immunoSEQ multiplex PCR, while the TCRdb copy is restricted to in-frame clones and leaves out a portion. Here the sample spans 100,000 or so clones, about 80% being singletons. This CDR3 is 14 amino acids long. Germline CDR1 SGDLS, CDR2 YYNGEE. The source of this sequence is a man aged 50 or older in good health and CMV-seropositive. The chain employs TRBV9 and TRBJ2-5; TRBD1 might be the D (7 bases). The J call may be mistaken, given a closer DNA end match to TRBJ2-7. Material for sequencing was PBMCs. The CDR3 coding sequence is TGTGCCAGCAGCGTAGACGGAGGGGGCGACGAGCAGTACTTC. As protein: CASSVDGGGDEQYF.